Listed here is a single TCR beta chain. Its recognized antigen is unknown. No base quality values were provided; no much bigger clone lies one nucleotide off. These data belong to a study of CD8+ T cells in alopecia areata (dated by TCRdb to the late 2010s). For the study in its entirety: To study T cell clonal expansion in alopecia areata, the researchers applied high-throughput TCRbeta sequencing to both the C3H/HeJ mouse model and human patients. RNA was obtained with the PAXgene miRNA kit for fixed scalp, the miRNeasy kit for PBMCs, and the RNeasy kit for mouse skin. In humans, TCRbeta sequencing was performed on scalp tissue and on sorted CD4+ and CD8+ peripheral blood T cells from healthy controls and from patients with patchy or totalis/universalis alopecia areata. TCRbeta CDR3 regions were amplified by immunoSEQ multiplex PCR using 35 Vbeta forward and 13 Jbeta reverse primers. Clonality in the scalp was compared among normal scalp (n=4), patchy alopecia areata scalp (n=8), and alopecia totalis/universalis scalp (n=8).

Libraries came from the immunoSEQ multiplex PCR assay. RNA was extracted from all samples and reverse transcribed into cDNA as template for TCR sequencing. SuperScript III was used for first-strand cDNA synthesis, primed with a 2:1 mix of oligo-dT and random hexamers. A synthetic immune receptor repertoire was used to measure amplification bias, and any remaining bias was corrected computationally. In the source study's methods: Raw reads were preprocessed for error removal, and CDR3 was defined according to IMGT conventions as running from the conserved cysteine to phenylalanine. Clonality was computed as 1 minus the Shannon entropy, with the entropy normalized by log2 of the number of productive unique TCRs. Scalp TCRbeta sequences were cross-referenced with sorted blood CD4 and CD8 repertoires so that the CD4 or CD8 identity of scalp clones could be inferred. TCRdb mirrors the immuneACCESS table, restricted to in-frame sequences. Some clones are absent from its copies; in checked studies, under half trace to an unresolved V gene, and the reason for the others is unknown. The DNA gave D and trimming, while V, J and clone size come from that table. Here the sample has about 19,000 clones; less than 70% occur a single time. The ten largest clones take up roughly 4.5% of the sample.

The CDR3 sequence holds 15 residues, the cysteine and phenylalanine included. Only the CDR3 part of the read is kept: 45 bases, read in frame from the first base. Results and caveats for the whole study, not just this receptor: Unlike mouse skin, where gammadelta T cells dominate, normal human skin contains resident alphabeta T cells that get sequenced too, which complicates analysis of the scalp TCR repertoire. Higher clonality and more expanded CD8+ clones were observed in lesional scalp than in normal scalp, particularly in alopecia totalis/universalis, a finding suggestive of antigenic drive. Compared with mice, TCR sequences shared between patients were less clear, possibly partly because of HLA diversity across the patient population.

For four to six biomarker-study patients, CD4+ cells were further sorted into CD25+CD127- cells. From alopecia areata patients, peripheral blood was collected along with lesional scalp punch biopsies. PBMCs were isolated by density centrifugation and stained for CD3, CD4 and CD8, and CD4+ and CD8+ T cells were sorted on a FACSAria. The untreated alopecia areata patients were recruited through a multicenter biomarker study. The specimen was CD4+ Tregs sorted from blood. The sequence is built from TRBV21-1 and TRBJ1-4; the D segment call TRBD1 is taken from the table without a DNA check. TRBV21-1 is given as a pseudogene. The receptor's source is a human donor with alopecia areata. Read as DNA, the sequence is TGTGCCAGCAGCACCCCAGGACAGGGCGCTGAAAAACTGTTTTTT. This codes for CASSTPGQGAEKLFF.